This entry lists 24 T cell receptor beta chains sequenced from one sample in a study of cytotoxic CD8 clonotypes in ibrutinib-treated CLL (dated by TCRdb to the early 2020s). What this sample's time point label stands for: progressive disease on ibrutinib. The library was made by the immunoSEQ multiplex PCR assay. TCRdb took over this immuneACCESS table, retaining in-frame rearrangements with V and J assigned. Such tables are incomplete; in checked studies, under half of the missing clones stem from an unresolved V gene, and the remainder is unexplained. This sample has 40,000 or so clones in its table, and 60% to 75% of those were observed once. About 9.5% of the sample is held by the ten biggest clonotypes. This specimen was PBMCs, taken at disease progression, from a patient treated with ibrutinib. These receptors came from a human donor with chronic lymphocytic leukemia.

This clone has just one count. J is TRBJ2-6 and V is TRBV5-6; D tentatively reads TRBD1 or TRBD2 (5 bases each). The germline CDR1 and CDR2 sequences are SGHDT and YYEEEE. V was trimmed by 5 bases and J by 1 base, leaving 19 bases between them. The CDR3 loop spans 18 amino acids. The CDR3 sequence is CASRWGVGLTSGANVLTF. The DNA of the CDR3 is TGTGCCAGCAGATGGGGAGTGGGGCTTACATCTGGGGCCAACGTCCTGACTTTC. Based on the CDR3 plus reference TRBV5-6 and TRBJ2-6, the full variable domain is DAGVTQSPTHLIKTRGQQVTLRCSPKSGHDTVSWYQQALGQGPQFIFQYYEEEERQRGNFPDRFSGHQFPNYSSELNVNALLLGDSALYLCASRWGVGLTSGANVLTFGAGSRLTVL.

The rearrangement joins TRBV4-2 to TRBJ2-7; D may be TRBD2 (6 bases). This CDR3 is 15 amino acids long. CDR1 is LGHNA and CDR2 is YNFKEQ in the germline V gene. The V and J ends lost 0 bases and 0 bases respectively, with 9 bases between them. CDR3 nucleotide sequence: TGTGCCAGCAGCCAAGACCCGGGACTCTCCTACGAGCAGTACTTC. Protein product: CASSQDPGLSYEQYF.

The chain uses TRBV19 and TRBJ1-5; D is unresolved. The length of the CDR3 is 15 residues. The ends were cut back, 5 bases at V and 4 bases at J, with 15 bases in the middle. CDR1 LNHDA and CDR2 SQIVND come from the germline V gene (reference sequence). In nucleotides, the CDR3 is TGTGCCAGTAGTCGGACTGGAACTGGGAATCAGCCCCAGCATTTT. Its protein product is CASSRTGTGNQPQHF.

V and J are TRBV4-1 and TRBJ2-1, with a weak D call TRBD2 (5 bases). CDR3 length equals 15 residues. V was clipped by 0 bases and J by 7 bases, with 13 bases between them. Germline V gives CDR1 MGHRA, CDR2 YSYEKL. The CDR3, as DNA: TGCGCCAGCAGCCAAGATGATGCGAGGGAGAATGAGCAGTTCTTC. Protein product: CASSQDDARENEQFF.

The chain combines TRBV10-2 with TRBJ2-5, with TRBD2 as a possible D gene (5 bases). The CDR3 loop spans 13 amino acids. From germline, CDR1 is WSHSY and CDR2 SAAADI. Trimming took off 6 bases at V and 2 bases at J, with 10 bases between the two ends. The CDR3 here is CASRLGPQETQYF. CDR3 DNA sequence: TGCGCCAGCAGACTAGGGCCACAAGAGACCCAGTACTTC.

This chain uses TRBV5-6 with TRBJ2-3, with D perhaps being TRBD1 or TRBD2 (5 bases each). This CDR3 is 15 amino acids long. V shed 2 bases and J shed 0 bases, with 10 bases lying between them. Germline CDR1 reads SGHDT; CDR2 reads YYEEEE. DNA of the CDR3: TGTGCCAGCAGCTTCGGGGCCACTAGCACAGATACGCAGTATTTT. Amino acid sequence: CASSFGATSTDTQYF.

The rearrangement uses TRBV6-6 and TRBJ2-5, with unresolved D. V gave up 6 bases and J gave up 0 bases, with 11 bases separating them. The CDR3 spans 14 residues. The germline gives CDR1 MNHNY, CDR2 SVGAGI (reference sequence). The CDR3 DNA sequence: TGTGCCAGCAGCCAACACCGGTACCAAGAGACCCAGTACTTC. It yields the protein CASSQHRYQETQYF.

The chain employs TRBV4-1 and TRBJ1-5; D is undetermined. V gave up 1 base and J gave up 0 bases, with 7 bases separating them. Germline V gene lookup returns CDR1 MGHRA and CDR2 YSYEKL. CDR3 length: 15 amino acids. CDR3 in DNA: TGCGCCAGCAGCCAAGCTTGGGATAGCAATCAGCCCCAGCATTTT. Translated: CASSQAWDSNQPQHF.

The gene calls are TRBV5-4 and TRBJ1-1; 11 bases map to TRBD1. Per the germline V gene, CDR1 is SGHNT and CDR2 is YYREEE (reference sequence). The ends lost 0 bases at V and 4 bases at J; junction bases unmatched: 8. The CDR3 runs 17 residues. CDR3: CASSLGGQGGGGTEAFF. CDR3 sequence (DNA): TGTGCCAGCAGCTTGGGGGGACAGGGGGGCGGAGGCACTGAAGCTTTCTTT.

The chain has TRBV5-1 and TRBJ2-3; D is perhaps TRBD2 (6 bases). V was clipped by 4 bases and J by 3 bases, with 12 bases between them. Germline V gene lookup returns CDR1 SGHRS and CDR2 YFSETQ. The CDR3 is made up of 14 amino acids. The CDR3: CASSAGRETDTQYF. Written as DNA, the CDR3 is TGCGCCAGCAGCGCGGGCCGGGAGACAGATACGCAGTATTTT.

V usage is TRBV5-6 and J usage is TRBJ2-2, with 7 bases aligning to TRBD1. Germline-derived CDR1 and CDR2 are SGHDT and YYEEEE. The V gene end was trimmed by 4 bases and the J gene end by 0 bases; junction bases not matched to a gene: 15. The CDR3 length is 19 residues. The chain's CDR3 is CASSPLLSGGTSNTGELFF. The DNA of the CDR3 is TGTGCCAGCAGCCCCCTTCTTTCAGGGGGAACTTCGAACACCGGGGAGCTGTTTTTT. The full variable domain, completed using reference TRBV5-6 and TRBJ2-2, is DAGVTQSPTHLIKTRGQQVTLRCSPKSGHDTVSWYQQALGQGPQFIFQYYEEEERQRGNFPDRFSGHQFPNYSSELNVNALLLGDSALYLCASSPLLSGGTSNTGELFFGEGSRLTVL.

This clone came up a few times. The chain uses TRBV27 and TRBJ2-7; 9 bases are a match to TRBD2. After removal of 0 bases from V and 4 bases from J, the junction contained 7 bases not matched to a gene. The CDR3 consists of 16 residues. The germline V gene encodes CDR1 MNHEY and CDR2 SMNVEV (reference sequence). The CDR3, as DNA: TGTGCCAGCAGTTTATCGGGCGGGGGGGACACGTACGAGCAGTACTTC. Protein: CASSLSGGGDTYEQYF.

The chain couples TRBV5-3 to TRBJ2-5, with 14 positions matching TRBD2. TRBV5-3 is given ORF status, its function remaining uncertain. The J segment lost 2 bases and the V segment lost 3 bases, leaving 6 bases of the junction unmatched. The CDR3 runs to 17 residues. This CDR3 is CARSSRTSGRKQETQYF. The CDR3 DNA reads as TGTGCCAGAAGCTCGAGGACTAGCGGGAGGAAACAAGAGACCCAGTACTTC.

A word on this clone: This likely stems from a read error, as it lies one base from a far larger clone. V is TRBV30 and J is TRBJ1-4; D call uncertain. This CDR3 has 15 amino acids. Germline loops: CDR1 GTSNPN, CDR2 SVGIG (reference sequence). The CDR3 DNA sequence: TGTGACTGGGAATCCACGGTTGCAACTAATGAAAAACTGTTTTTT. Protein product: CDWESTVATNEKLFF.

The chain employs TRBV10-3 and TRBJ1-2, with a tentative D call TRBD1 (6 bases). Germline V gene data show CDR1 as ENHRY and CDR2 as SYGVKD. V lost 0 bases and J lost 5, with 13 bases in between. The CDR3 consists of 15 residues. Written as DNA, the CDR3 is TGTGCCATCAGTGAGTCCAGGGACAAGACGTATGGCTACACCTTC. Protein sequence: CAISESRDKTYGYTF.

This rearrangement joins TRBV7-9 to TRBJ1-4, with D unclear. The CDR3 totals 14 residues. CDR1 and CDR2 from the germline V gene are SEHNR and FQNEAQ (reference sequence). V lost 3 bases, J lost 0 bases, and 5 bases lay in between. The CDR3 reads CASSFSATNEKLFF. CDR3 in DNA: TGTGCCAGCAGCTTTAGTGCAACTAATGAAAAACTGTTTTTT.

In this sample, this clone turned up once. The chain employs TRBV25-1 and TRBJ1-4, with D unresolved. V dropped 3 bases and J dropped 4 bases, with 9 bases sitting between them. Germline assignment: CDR1 MGHDK and CDR2 SYGVNS. The CDR3 consists of 14 residues. The CDR3 DNA sequence: TGTGCCAGCAGTGATCCGGGCAATAATGAAAAACTGTTTTTT. Its protein product is CASSDPGNNEKLFF. The full variable domain, its missing parts supplied by reference TRBV25-1 and TRBJ1-4, is EADIYQTPRYLVIGTGKKITLECSQTMGHDKMYWYQQDPGMELHLIHYSYGVNSTEKGDLSSESTVSRIRTEHFPLTLESARPSHTSQYLCASSDPGNNEKLFFGSGTQLSVL.

V is TRBV9 and J is TRBJ2-3; tentatively, D is TRBD2 (6 bases). The CDR3 is made up of 16 amino acids. The germline V and J ends were trimmed by 0 bases and 2 bases, with 13 bases remaining between them. Germline assignment: CDR1 SGDLS and CDR2 YYNGEE. The CDR3 spells CASSVGGRFNTDTQYF. CDR3 nucleotides: TGTGCCAGCAGCGTAGGGGGGAGGTTTAACACAGATACGCAGTATTTT.

This clone was seen only a few times. V is TRBV27 and J is TRBJ1-5, with TRBD1 matching over 7 bases. V lost 3 bases and J lost 7; bases outside the gene matches: 6. In germline, CDR1 is MNHEY, CDR2 SMNVEV (reference sequence). The CDR3 totals 14 residues. CDR3 sequence: CASSFTTGRQPQHF. CDR3 in DNA: TGTGCCAGCAGTTTTACGACAGGGAGGCAGCCCCAGCATTTT.

The chain joins TRBV28 to TRBJ1-1; D is undetermined. Per germline, CDR1 MDHEN and CDR2 SYDVKM. V lost 7 bases, J lost 9 bases, and 15 bases lay in between. The CDR3 has 12 residues. This chain's CDR3 is CASTPRVPQAFF. The CDR3 DNA reads TGTGCCAGCACTCCCCGGGTACCGCAAGCTTTCTTT. The whole variable domain, remainder taken from reference TRBV28 and TRBJ1-1, is DVKVTQSSRYLVKRTGEKVFLECVQDMDHENMFWYRQDPGLGLRLIYFSYDVKMKEKGDIPEGYSVSREKKERFSLILESASTNQTSMYLCASTPRVPQAFFGQGTRLTVV.

This clone was seen a few times. This chain joins TRBV19 and TRBJ2-2, with TRBD1 matching over 7 bases. This CDR3 contains 14 residues. CDR1 and CDR2 (germline): LNHDA, SQIVND (reference sequence). J lost 7 bases, V lost 5 bases, and 7 bases had no gene match. CDR3 DNA: TGTGCCAGTAGTCTTCGACAGGGCCGCGGGGAGCTGTTTTTT. Protein sequence: CASSLRQGRGELFF.

The V call is TRBV18, the J call TRBJ2-7; TRBD2 aligns across 9 bases. Germline CDR1 is KGHSH and CDR2 is LQKENI. The CDR3 length is 15 residues. J was trimmed by 0 bases and V by 3 bases; bases with no gene match: 3. CDR3 protein: CASSPAGGPSYEQYF. In DNA, the CDR3 is TGTGCCAGCTCACCGGCGGGGGGGCCCTCCTACGAGCAGTACTTC. Supplemented by reference TRBV18 and TRBJ2-7, the full variable domain reads NAGVMQNPRHLVRRRGQEARLRCSPMKGHSHVYWYRQLPEEGLKFMVYLQKENIIDESGMPKERFSAEFPKEGPSILRIQQVVRGDSAAYFCASSPAGGPSYEQYFGPGTRLTVT.

This CDR3 is CASTSGVTQYF. The CDR3 DNA reads TGTGCCAGCACGAGCGGGGTTACGCAGTATTTT. The gene calls are TRBV27 and TRBJ2-3; 7 bases agree with TRBD2. The junction had 3 bases not matched to a gene; V was cut back by 7 bases and J by 8 bases. CDR1 is MNHEY, CDR2 SMNVEV, per germline (reference sequence). CDR3 length: 11 residues.

This clone was counted once. V is TRBV5-1 and J is TRBJ1-5; D gene uncertain. Deletions cut 0 bases from V and 3 bases from J, with 10 bases between. The CDR3 totals 15 residues. Germline CDR1 is SGHRS and CDR2 is YFSETQ. In DNA form, the CDR3 reads TGCGCCAGCAGCTTGGACATCTCGCTCAATCAGCCCCAGCATTTT. It is translated as CASSLDISLNQPQHF.